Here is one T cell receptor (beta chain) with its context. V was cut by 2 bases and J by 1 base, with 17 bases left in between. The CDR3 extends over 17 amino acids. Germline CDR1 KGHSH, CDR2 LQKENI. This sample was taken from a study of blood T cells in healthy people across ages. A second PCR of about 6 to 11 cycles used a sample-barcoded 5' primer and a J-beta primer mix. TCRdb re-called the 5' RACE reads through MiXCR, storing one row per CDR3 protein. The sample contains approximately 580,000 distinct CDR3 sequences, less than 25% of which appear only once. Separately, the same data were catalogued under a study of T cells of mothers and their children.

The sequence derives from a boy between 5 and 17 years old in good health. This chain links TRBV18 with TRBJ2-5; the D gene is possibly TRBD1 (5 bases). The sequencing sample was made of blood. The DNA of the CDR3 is TGTGCCAGCTCACCAGGGGCGGACCCAATTCCCCAAGAGACCCAGTACTTC. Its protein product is CASSPGADPIPQETQYF.